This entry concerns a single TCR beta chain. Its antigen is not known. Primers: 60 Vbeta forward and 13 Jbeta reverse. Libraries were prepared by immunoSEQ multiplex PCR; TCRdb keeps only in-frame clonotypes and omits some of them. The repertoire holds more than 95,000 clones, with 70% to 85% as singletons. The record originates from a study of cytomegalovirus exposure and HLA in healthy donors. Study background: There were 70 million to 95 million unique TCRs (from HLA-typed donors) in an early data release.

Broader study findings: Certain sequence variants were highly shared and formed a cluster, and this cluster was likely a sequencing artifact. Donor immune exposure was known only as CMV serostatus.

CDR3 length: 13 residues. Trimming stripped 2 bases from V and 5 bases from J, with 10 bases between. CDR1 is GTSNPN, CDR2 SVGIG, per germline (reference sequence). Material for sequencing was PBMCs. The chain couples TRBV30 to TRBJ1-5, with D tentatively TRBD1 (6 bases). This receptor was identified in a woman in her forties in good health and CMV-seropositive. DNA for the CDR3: TGTGCCTGGAGTCAAGGGGGGGATCAGCCCCAGCATTTT. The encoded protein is CAWSQGGDQPQHF. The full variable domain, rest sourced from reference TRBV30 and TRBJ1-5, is SQTIHQWPATLVQPVGSPLSLECTVEGTSNPNLYWYRQAAGRGLQLLFYSVGIGQISSEVPQNLSASRPQDRQFILSSKKLLLSDSGFYLCAWSQGGDQPQHFGDGTRLSIL.